Listed below are T cell receptor beta chains from one sample, sequenced in a study of shared clonotypes between healthy human individuals. Generated by immunoSEQ multiplex PCR, the TCRdb table keeps only in-frame clones and is missing some. The sample includes about 2.4 million clones, around 90% of them seen just once. What was sequenced was naive CD4+ T cells sorted from blood. The receptor set was obtained from a man aged 18 to 30 in good health. The CDR3 runs from the conserved cysteine through the conserved F or W. D genes are given only for firm matches. A clone size is listed for some rows: how often the clone was seen (once, few, many), or a class if it is expanded.

D	V	J	size	CDR3	DNA
TRBD1	TRBV5-1	TRBJ1-3	once	CASSLTGLSGNTIYF	TGCGCCAGCAGCCTGACAGGGCTCTCTGGAAACACCATATATTTT
-	TRBV28	TRBJ1-2	-	CASMNFGDRPPLNYGYTF	TGTGCCAGCATGAACTTCGGCGACAGGCCCCCCCTTAACTATGGCTACACCTTC
-	TRBV5-6	TRBJ1-2	-	CASRRGEASSYGYTF	TGTGCCAGCAGGCGCGGAGAGGCCAGCAGCTATGGCTACACCTTC
TRBD2	TRBV5-6	TRBJ2-7	-	CASSPLAGYEQYF	TGTGCCAGCAGTCCGCTAGCGGGATACGAGCAGTACTTC
TRBD1	TRBV19	TRBJ2-1	-	CASSIQTGGFYNEQFF	TGTGCCAGTAGTATCCAGACAGGGGGCTTCTACAATGAGCAGTTCTTC
-	TRBV20-1	TRBJ2-3	-	CSATGDTQYF	TGCAGTGCTACCGGGGATACGCAGTATTTT
-	TRBV6-5	TRBJ1-2	-	CASSESPGVLGGYTF	TGTGCCAGCTCCGAATCCCCAGGCGTTCTGGGTGGCTACACCTTC
TRBD1	TRBV30	TRBJ2-7	-	CAWSVGTGGAYEQYF	TGTGCCTGGAGTGTGGGGACAGGGGGTGCCTACGAGCAGTACTTC
-	TRBV2	TRBJ1-1	-	CASSRWGGNTEAFF	TGTGCCAGCAGTAGGTGGGGGGGGAACACTGAAGCTTTCTTT
-	TRBV7-2	TRBJ2-7	-	CASSLSLLVRTAEQYF	TGTGCCAGCAGCTTAAGTTTACTCGTGCGGACGGCCGAGCAGTACTTC
TRBD1	TRBV7-2	TRBJ2-5	-	CASSQDRSVETQYF	TGTGCCAGCAGCCAGGACAGGTCGGTCGAGACCCAGTACTTC
-	TRBV5-6	TRBJ2-3	-	CASSSGPKIQYF	TGTGCCAGCAGCTCGGGACCTAAGATTCAGTATTTT
TRBD1	TRBV11-2	TRBJ2-7	once	CASSPGQAYEQYF	TGTGCCAGCAGCCCCGGACAGGCCTACGAGCAGTACTTC
-	TRBV23-1	TRBJ1-6	-	CASRPRTADYNSPLHF	TGCGCCAGCAGACCTCGGACAGCCGATTATAATTCACCCCTCCACTTT
-	TRBV5-6	TRBJ2-2	-	CASSLVEGGDTGELFF	TGTGCCAGCAGCTTGGTTGAGGGGGGAGACACCGGGGAGCTGTTTTTT
TRBD1	TRBV6-1	TRBJ2-5	-	CASSGSTGQETQYF	TGTGCCAGCAGTGGCTCGACAGGGCAAGAGACCCAGTACTTC
-	TRBV28	TRBJ1-5	few	CASSLVYQPQHF	TGTGCCAGCAGTTTGGTCTATCAGCCCCAGCATTTT
TRBD1	TRBV7-2	TRBJ2-7	-	CASSQGQGDEQYF	TGTGCCAGCAGCCAGGGACAGGGGGACGAGCAGTACTTC
-	TRBV4-1	TRBJ2-1	-	CASSQAYDRTRTGEQFF	TGCGCCAGCAGCCAAGCCTACGACCGGACTAGGACAGGTGAGCAGTTCTTC
-	TRBV5-1	TRBJ1-6	-	CASSPQSNLNSPLHF	TGCGCCAGCAGCCCTCAGTCGAACCTAAATTCACCCCTCCACTTT
-	TRBV11-2	TRBJ1-1	few	CASSGRRGENTEAFF	TGTGCCAGCAGCGGCCGAAGGGGGGAGAACACTGAAGCTTTCTTT
TRBD2	TRBV6-1	TRBJ2-7	-	CASSPGGGTSYEQYF	TGTGCCAGCAGCCCTGGCGGGGGGACCTCCTACGAGCAGTACTTC
-	TRBV5-1	TRBJ2-7	-	CASNGQYYEQYF	TGCGCCAGCAACGGGCAGTACTACGAGCAGTACTTC
-	TRBV2	TRBJ1-1	few	CASSDGDLNTEAFF	TGTGCCAGCAGTGACGGGGACTTGAACACTGAAGCTTTCTTT
-	TRBV4-3	TRBJ1-3	once	CASSPGQRVGDTIYF	TGCGCCAGCAGCCCAGGACAGCGCGTAGGAGACACCATATATTTT
TRBD1	TRBV11-2	TRBJ2-6	-	CASSRGMGTGLIGANVLTF	TGTGCCAGCAGTCGCGGGATGGGGACAGGGCTAATTGGGGCCAACGTCCTGACTTTC
TRBD1	TRBV5-1	TRBJ1-6	-	CASSLVGQGLNYNSPLHF	TGCGCCAGCAGCTTGGTGGGACAGGGACTTAACTATAATTCACCCCTCCACTTT
-	TRBV14	TRBJ2-7	-	CASTLFYSDAYEQYF	TGTGCCAGCACCCTGTTTTATAGTGATGCCTACGAGCAGTACTTC
-	TRBV7-9	TRBJ2-3	-	CASSPRKLTDTQYF	TGTGCCAGCAGCCCAAGGAAACTCACAGATACGCAGTATTTT
TRBD1	TRBV5-4	TRBJ1-2	-	CASRGGQGNYGYTF	TGTGCCAGCAGGGGCGGACAGGGGAACTATGGCTACACCTTC
-	TRBV6-6	TRBJ1-4	-	CAHREGSEKLFF	TGTGCCCACAGGGAGGGGTCTGAAAAACTGTTTTTT
-	TRBV7-2	TRBJ2-5	-	CASSFGQLVSETQYF	TGTGCCAGCAGCTTTGGACAGCTCGTCTCAGAGACCCAGTACTTC
TRBD1	TRBV13	TRBJ2-3	-	CASSWSLRGRTDTQYF	TGTGCCAGCAGCTGGTCCCTCAGGGGGCGCACAGATACGCAGTATTTT
TRBD1	TRBV7-8	TRBJ1-5	-	CASSLRSLWDRGYQPQHF	TGTGCCAGCAGCTTAAGATCGTTGTGGGACAGGGGGTACCAGCCCCAGCATTTT
TRBD1	TRBV4-3	TRBJ2-5	-	CASSRGQGQETQYF	TGCGCCAGCAGCCGAGGACAGGGGCAAGAGACCCAGTACTTC
-	TRBV10-3	TRBJ1-6	-	CAIRGPNSPLHF	TGTGCCATCAGGGGTCCTAATTCACCCCTCCACTTT
TRBD1	TRBV5-6	TRBJ1-5	-	CASSSADRGFDYSNQPQHF	TGTGCCAGCAGCTCAGCCGACAGGGGATTCGATTATAGCAATCAGCCCCAGCATTTT
-	TRBV6-5	TRBJ2-2	-	CASGGGLAVPGELFF	TGTGCCAGCGGAGGGGGTCTAGCAGTACCCGGGGAGCTGTTTTTT
-	TRBV9	TRBJ2-7	-	CASSVGLDIPPVEQYF	TGTGCCAGCAGCGTAGGTCTGGACATCCCCCCGGTCGAGCAGTACTTC
TRBD1	TRBV2	TRBJ1-5	-	CASRPGQGPTQPQHF	TGTGCCAGCAGACCGGGACAGGGCCCGACTCAGCCCCAGCATTTT
-	TRBV11-2	TRBJ2-7	-	CASSASSYEQYF	TGTGCCAGCAGCGCGAGCTCCTACGAGCAGTACTTC
-	TRBV10-3	TRBJ1-5	-	CAISELLFSGGGNQPQHF	TGTGCCATCAGTGAGCTCCTCTTCTCTGGAGGGGGCAATCAGCCCCAGCATTTT
-	TRBV4-1	TRBJ2-7	-	CASSTIYRNYEQYF	TGCGCCAGCAGCACAATCTACCGGAACTACGAGCAGTACTTC
-	TRBV5-1	TRBJ1-1	-	CASSLMGGVDEAFF	TGCGCCAGCAGCTTGATGGGAGGGGTGGATGAAGCTTTCTTT
TRBD2	TRBV13	TRBJ2-1	-	CASSLGPRTSGGYNEQFF	TGTGCCAGCAGCTTAGGCCCTCGGACTAGCGGGGGCTACAATGAGCAGTTCTTC
TRBD2	TRBV7-9	TRBJ2-7	-	CASSIGLLAGSYEQYF	TGTGCCAGCAGCATAGGTTTACTAGCGGGCTCCTACGAGCAGTACTTC
TRBD1	TRBV19	TRBJ1-1	-	CASSIGQGGTEAFF	TGTGCCAGTAGTATAGGACAGGGCGGGACTGAAGCTTTCTTT
TRBD2	TRBV11-2	TRBJ2-1	-	CASSSGTISLNEQFF	TGTGCCAGCAGTTCCGGGACTATCTCTTTGAATGAGCAGTTCTTC